The 29 T cell receptor beta chains below come from one sample, sequenced in a study of OX40 agonist ivuxolimab in advanced cancers. Clones were read by immunoSEQ multiplex PCR, and TCRdb kept only the in-frame ones, dropping some. The data show 60,000 to 75,000 clones, roughly 80% seen once. The input for sequencing was CD4+ or CD8+ T cells sorted from blood, taken in a trial of the OX40 agonist ivuxolimab. These receptors were obtained from an adult with an advanced solid tumor such as melanoma, head and neck, liver or kidney cancer.

By share, this clone counts as medium-sized. The gene calls are TRBV2 and TRBJ2-7; TRBD1 agrees at 7 bases. The CDR3 consists of 14 residues. Trimming took 8 bases from V and 2 from J; bases not matched to a gene: 9. From germline, CDR1 is SNHLY and CDR2 FYNNEI. Here the CDR3 reads CASALRGGPYEQYF. DNA of the CDR3: TGTGCCAGCGCGCTGAGAGGGGGCCCCTACGAGCAGTACTTC.

The chain recombines TRBV4-2 with TRBJ2-7; D call uncertain. V was shortened by 0 bases and J by 0 bases, with 9 bases between the two germline ends. CDR3 size: 15 residues. Germline CDR1 reads LGHNA; CDR2 reads YNFKEQ. In DNA, the CDR3 is TGTGCCAGCAGCCAAGACTGGCGTTCCTCCTACGAGCAGTACTTC. This encodes CASSQDWRSSYEQYF.

The rearrangement uses TRBV29-1 and TRBJ2-3; 8 bases align to TRBD1. The CDR3 extends over 14 amino acids. V dropped 4 bases and J dropped 1; count of bases not matched to a gene: 4. Germline V gene data show CDR1 as SQVTM and CDR2 as ANQGSEA. The CDR3, as DNA: TGCAGCGTTGGTGTGGACAGGGGCACAGATACGCAGTATTTT. Amino acids: CSVGVDRGTDTQYF.

This chain links TRBV6-6 with TRBJ2-1, with unresolved D. V was cut by 0 bases and J by 4 bases, with 1 base left in between. The V gene's germline CDR1 is MNHNY and CDR2 SVGAGI (reference sequence). CDR3 length: 12 residues. CDR3 amino acids: CASSYSYNEQFF. The CDR3 DNA is TGTGCCAGCAGTTACTCGTACAATGAGCAGTTCTTC.

This clone is a singleton in its sample. The chain combines TRBV9 with TRBJ2-3; TRBD1 matches at 9 bases. Trimming at V came to 4 bases and at J to 0 bases, leaving 3 bases not matched to a gene. The germline CDR1 and CDR2 sequences are SGDLS and YYNGEE. The CDR3 has 15 amino acids. CDR3 protein: CASSPGQGSTDTQYF. The CDR3 bases are TGTGCCAGCAGCCCTGGACAGGGGAGCACAGATACGCAGTATTTT.

The chain is built from TRBV7-6 and TRBJ2-1; D gene unclear. This CDR3 region has 11 residues. Germline loops: CDR1 SGHVS, CDR2 FNYEAQ. The V gene lost 6 bases and the J gene lost 5 bases, with 5 bases spanning the gap. The CDR3 nucleotides are TGTGCCAGCAGTCAAAACAATGAGCAGTTCTTC. This codes for CASSQNNEQFF.

J is TRBJ1-2 and V is TRBV29-1; D gene uncertain. CDR3 size: 14 residues. Between the trimmed V and J ends, which lost 3 bases and 0 bases, there was a span of 11 bases. Germline assignment: CDR1 SQVTM and CDR2 ANQGSEA. The CDR3 loop reads CSVDGQVSNYGYTF. CDR3 coding DNA: TGCAGCGTTGACGGGCAGGTCTCTAACTATGGCTACACCTTC.

This chain uses TRBV2 with TRBJ2-5; a possible D gene is TRBD1 (7 bases). This CDR3 is built from 13 residues. The germline V gene has CDR1 SNHLY and CDR2 FYNNEI. Deletions cut 8 bases from V and 4 bases from J, with 14 bases between. The CDR3 protein is CASQGGPGETQYF. For the CDR3, the DNA is TGTGCCAGCCAGGGGGGCCCGGGAGAGACCCAGTACTTC.

J is TRBJ2-5 and V is TRBV7-9; 7 bases fit TRBD1. The end of the DNA fits TRBJ2-7 better, so the J call may be wrong. Germline V gene lookup returns CDR1 SEHNR and CDR2 FQNEAQ (reference sequence). The CDR3 runs 15 residues. The CDR3, as DNA: TGTGCCAGCAGCTCGCCCGGGACAGCCAAGGACGAGCAGTACTTC. Translated, it gives CASSSPGTAKDEQYF.

CDR3 protein: CASSLDRGDEQYF. DNA for the CDR3: TGTGCCAGCAGCTTAGACAGGGGGGACGAGCAGTACTTC. The chain links TRBV7-8 to TRBJ2-7; 8 bases are shared with TRBD1. The CDR3 spans 13 residues. The V gene's germline CDR1 is SGHVS and CDR2 FQNEAQ. Trimming removed 1 base from V and 5 bases from J; junction bases left unmatched: 1.

This sequence joins TRBV7-2 and TRBJ1-1; weak D call: TRBD1 (5 bases). Trimming left V 2 bases short and J 5 bases short, with 15 bases between. From germline, CDR1 is SGHTA and CDR2 FQGNSA. This CDR3 is 15 amino acids long. As DNA, the CDR3 is TGTGCCAGCAGCTTATCGGGTCGGGGGGTAACTGAAGCTTTCTTT. Translation gives CASSLSGRGVTEAFF.

The chain employs TRBV4-1 and TRBJ1-2; D is ambiguous. The CDR3 is 11 amino acids. The germline V gene has CDR1 MGHRA and CDR2 YSYEKL. V dropped 3 bases and J dropped 6 bases, with 5 bases sitting between them. CDR3 protein: CASSHRDGYTF. The CDR3 DNA is TGCGCCAGCAGCCACCGGGATGGCTACACCTTC.

This clone showed up just once. The CDR3 DNA reads as TGTGCCAGCAGCTTAGGGGTAGGGCTTCTGATGGGGCAGTACTTC. This translates into CASSLGVGLLMGQYF. V is TRBV5-5 and J is TRBJ2-7; D perhaps matches TRBD1 (5 bases). The V gene's germline CDR1 is SGHKS and CDR2 YYEKEE (reference sequence). Trimming took 2 bases from V and 9 from J, leaving 21 bases between them. The CDR3 extends over 15 amino acids.

V usage is TRBV18 and J usage is TRBJ1-4; TRBD1 agrees at 9 bases. The germline gives CDR1 KGHSH, CDR2 LQKENI. V dropped 3 bases and J dropped 7; count of bases not matched to a gene: 3. This CDR3 has 14 residues. The CDR3 region is CASSPGQGGEKLFF. The CDR3 bases are TGTGCCAGCTCACCGGGACAGGGAGGTGAAAAACTGTTTTTT.

The chain carries TRBV11-2 and TRBJ1-1; D call uncertain. Per germline, CDR1 SGHAT and CDR2 FQNNGV. V was shortened by 5 bases and J by 1 base, with 8 bases between the two germline ends. The CDR3 has 13 residues. CDR3 region: CASSTRQNTEAFF. The CDR3 DNA is TGTGCCAGCAGCACCAGACAGAACACTGAAGCTTTCTTT.

The chain links TRBV7-2 to TRBJ1-1; no definite D call. V was trimmed by 1 base and J by 0 bases, leaving 6 bases between them. This CDR3 region has 14 residues. Germline V lookup: CDR1 SGHTA, CDR2 FQGNSA. The CDR3 sequence is CASSLVRMNTEAFF. The CDR3 bases are TGTGCCAGCAGCTTAGTACGGATGAACACTGAAGCTTTCTTT.

This clone turned up a few times. The rearrangement links TRBV27 to TRBJ1-6; D is unresolved. CDR3 length: 13 residues. Germline V CDR1 and CDR2: MNHEY, SMNVEV (reference sequence). V lost 6 bases to trimming and J lost 13 bases, with 16 bases between them. Written as DNA, the CDR3 is TGTGCCAGCAGCATTACAAAACTGGGGCCCCTCCACTTT. Translation gives CASSITKLGPLHF.

The chain is built from TRBV2 and TRBJ1-6; unclear D gene. The CDR3 consists of 16 residues. The germline V gene encodes CDR1 SNHLY and CDR2 FYNNEI. V lost 4 bases to trimming and J lost 0 bases, with 10 bases between them. The CDR3 loop reads CASSAAGSSYNSPLHF. CDR3 nucleotide sequence: TGTGCCAGCAGTGCCGCGGGAAGCTCCTATAATTCACCCCTCCACTTT.

V gene TRBV5-1 combines with J gene TRBJ1-1, with D possibly TRBD1 on 5 matching bases. The CDR3 loop spans 14 amino acids. V was shortened by 2 bases and J by 6 bases, with 14 bases between the two germline ends. Germline CDR1 reads SGHRS; CDR2 reads YFSETQ. The CDR3 sequence: CASSLGVLASEAFF. In DNA, the CDR3 is TGCGCCAGCAGCTTAGGGGTACTGGCCTCTGAAGCTTTCTTT.

The chain employs TRBV5-5 and TRBJ1-2, with a weak D call TRBD1 (5 bases). Looked up from germline, CDR1 is SGHKS and CDR2 is YYEKEE (reference sequence). The CDR3 contains 14 residues. V was clipped by 1 base and J by 8 bases, with 15 bases between them. The DNA for the CDR3 is TGTGCCAGCAGCTTGAATCTCTCAGGGAGAGGCTACACCTTC. Translation gives CASSLNLSGRGYTF.

As concerns this clone: One end of the junction does not line up with germline, which may come from a read error. CDR3 in amino acids: CASSLGTKSYEQHF. CDR3 DNA sequence: TGTGCCAGCAGCTTGGGGACAAAGTCCTACGAGCAGCACTTC. The chain carries TRBV11-2 and TRBJ2-7, with TRBD1 as a possible D gene (6 bases). CDR1 SGHAT and CDR2 FQNNGV come from the germline V gene. CDR3 length: 14 amino acids.

V usage is TRBV7-8 and J usage is TRBJ2-5; 12 bases fit TRBD1. CDR3 length: 14 residues. From germline, CDR1 is SGHVS and CDR2 FQNEAQ. The V segment lost 5 bases and the J segment 4 bases; nucleotides outside the gene matches: 2. CDR3 nucleotides: TGTGCCAGCAGCCGGGACAGGGGGCCAGAGACCCAGTACTTC. This sequence encodes CASSRDRGPETQYF.

The J gene is TRBJ1-6, the V gene TRBV5-1; D is ambiguous. The CDR3 length is 17 residues. V was pared by 4 bases and J by 6 bases, with 20 bases between. Germline V gene data show CDR1 as SGHRS and CDR2 as YFSETQ. In nucleotides, the CDR3 is TGCGCCAGCAGCAGAACCGGGAGCCCGACCACTAATTCACCCCTCCACTTT. This sequence encodes CASSRTGSPTTNSPLHF.

V usage is TRBV5-1 and J usage is TRBJ2-3; 9 nucleotides agree with TRBD2. The CDR3 spans 17 residues. In germline, CDR1 is SGHRS, CDR2 YFSETQ. Germline trimming cut 1 base from V and 2 bases from J; bases unmatched to any gene: 8. CDR3 sequence (DNA): TGCGCCAGCAGCTTGACCGGGACTAGCCGAGTCACAGATACGCAGTATTTT. It translates to CASSLTGTSRVTDTQYF.

The CDR3 DNA follows: TGTGCCAGCAGCTTAGAACCGGGGTCCTACAATGAGCAGTTCTTC. Protein sequence: CASSLEPGSYNEQFF. This chain uses TRBV11-2 with TRBJ2-1; the D gene is possibly TRBD2 (5 bases). In germline, CDR1 is SGHAT, CDR2 FQNNGV. The germline V and J ends were trimmed by 0 bases and 1 base, with 7 bases remaining between them. The CDR3 loop spans 15 amino acids. The variable domain in full, completed from reference TRBV11-2 and TRBJ2-1, reads EAGVAQSPRYKIIEKRQSVAFWCNPISGHATLYWYQQILGQGPKLLIQFQNNGVVDDSQLPKDRFSAERLKGVDSTLKIQPAKLEDSAVYLCASSLEPGSYNEQFFGPGTRLTVL.

V gene TRBV6-1 combines with J gene TRBJ1-3, with unresolved D. Germline V gene sequence: CDR1 MNHNS, CDR2 SASEGT. There are 15 residues in the CDR3. Trimming pared 7 bases from V and 0 bases from J, leaving 13 bases between. The CDR3 DNA is TGTGCCAGCACCGAAAGGACGGTCTCTGGAAACACCATATATTTT. Protein sequence: CASTERTVSGNTIYF.

This clone was seen a single time. This rearrangement joins TRBV18 to TRBJ1-3; D unclear. This CDR3 is built from 15 residues. Germline loops: CDR1 KGHSH, CDR2 LQKENI. Trimming took off 0 bases at V and 0 bases at J, with 6 bases between the two ends. CDR3 amino acids: CASSPPLVSGNTIYF. Written as DNA, the CDR3 is TGTGCCAGCTCACCACCGCTGGTCTCTGGAAACACCATATATTTT.

The CDR3 region is CASRSGGTYEQYF. In DNA, the CDR3 is TGTGCCAGCAGATCAGGGGGCACCTACGAGCAGTACTTC. The J gene is TRBJ2-7, the V gene TRBV6-5, with 8 bases fitting TRBD1. The CDR3 spans 13 residues. Trimming at V came to 6 bases and at J to 2 bases, leaving 3 bases not matched to a gene. Germline V gene lookup returns CDR1 MNHEY and CDR2 SVGAGI.

This clone was counted between two and nine times. The chain couples TRBV4-2 to TRBJ1-1, with 7 bases fitting TRBD1. Germline CDR1 reads LGHNA; CDR2 reads YNFKEQ. The CDR3 sequence is 13 residues long. V gave up 0 bases and J gave up 11 bases; unmatched junction bases: 6. This chain's CDR3 is CASSQEMGQNAFF. CDR3 DNA: TGTGCCAGCAGCCAAGAAATGGGACAGAACGCTTTCTTT.